This T cell receptor beta chain stems from a study of blood T cells in healthy people across ages. This clonotype has a handful of counts. Primers used in a second PCR of about 6 to 12 cycles were a sample-barcoded 5' primer and a J-beta primer mix. Each CDR3 protein gets one entry after TCRdb re-called the 5' RACE reads with MiXCR. The data contain roughly 1.9 million distinct CDR3 sequences, about two fifths of them singletons. PBMCs, at least 7 million per sample, were isolated. This sequence originates from a human donor in good health. The sequenced material came from blood.

The CDR3: CASSRQSSGANVLTF. In nucleotides, the CDR3 is TGTGCCAGCAGCCGACAGAGCTCTGGGGCCAACGTCCTGACTTTC. The J gene is TRBJ2-6, the V gene TRBV7-2, with D perhaps matching TRBD1 (5 bases). CDR1 is SGHTA, CDR2 FQGNSA, per germline. This CDR3 comprises 15 residues. V was shortened by 5 bases and J by 0 bases, with 8 bases between the two germline ends.